The 24 T cell receptor beta chains given below trace back to one sample, sequenced in a study of T cell repertoires in cytomegalovirus infection. TCRdb reanalysed the reads using MiXCR and keeps one entry per CDR3 protein. The sample lists about 490,000 distinct CDR3 sequences; 15% to 20% were seen once. Sequenced material: CD8+ T cells from PBMCs. Source of these receptors: a human donor in good health (CMV status not recorded). Some clones in this sample may be carry-over from other donors' samples.

This clonotype occurred a few times. The J gene is TRBJ2-7, the V gene TRBV20-1; perhaps TRBD1 as D (6 bases). Trimming removed 4 bases from V and 2 bases from J, with 9 bases in between. The germline CDR1 and CDR2 sequences are DFQATT and SNEGSKA (reference sequence). The CDR3 is made up of 12 amino acids. CDR3: CSAKGVAYEQYF. The CDR3 DNA is TGCAGTGCTAAGGGGGTGGCCTACGAGCAGTACTTC.

This chain connects TRBV12-3 or TRBV12-4 to TRBJ1-1; no clear D. The CDR3 contains 14 residues. The V end was cut by 3 bases, the J end by 0 bases, with 8 bases between. The CDR3 region is CASSLQFLNTEAFF. The CDR3 DNA follows: TGTGCCAGCAGTTTGCAGTTTTTGAACACTGAAGCTTTCTTT.

This clonotype was detected many times. The genes are TRBV6-5 and TRBJ2-7; TRBD1 agrees at 7 bases. Germline trimming cut 6 bases from V and 7 bases from J; bases unmatched to any gene: 6. Germline CDR1 and CDR2: MNHEY and SVGAGI. The CDR3 spans 12 residues. The CDR3 region is CASRRQGLEQYF. The DNA for the CDR3 is TGTGCCAGCAGGAGACAGGGCCTGGAGCAGTACTTC.

In its sample, this clonotype was seen many times. The V gene is TRBV2, the J gene TRBJ1-1; D gene uncertain. Trimming left V 3 bases short and J 6 bases short, with 5 bases between. Germline lookup yields CDR1 SNHLY and CDR2 FYNNEI. CDR3 length: 11 amino acids. The CDR3 DNA is TGTGCCAGCAGTGACTCCCCTGAAGCTTTCTTT. It codes for CASSDSPEAFF.

A few counts support this clonotype. The chain employs TRBV20-1 and TRBJ2-7; 8 bases map to TRBD1. Germline V gene lookup returns CDR1 DFQATT and CDR2 SNEGSKA (reference sequence). With V trimmed by 2 bases and J by 5 bases, 14 bases remained unmatched. This CDR3 comprises 16 residues. CDR3 in amino acids: CSARPPPRTGRNEQYF. Here the CDR3 DNA reads TGCAGTGCTAGACCCCCTCCGAGGACAGGGAGGAACGAGCAGTACTTC.

V and J are TRBV27 and TRBJ2-5; possibly TRBD2 for D (6 bases). Trimming left V 6 bases short and J 2 bases short, with 13 bases between. Germline CDR1 and CDR2: MNHEY and SMNVEV (reference sequence). The CDR3 runs 14 residues. CDR3 in amino acids: CASSPSGRQETQYF. In DNA form, the CDR3 reads TGTGCCAGCAGCCCTTCGGGGAGGCAAGAGACCCAGTACTTC.

This clonotype showed up many times. V and J are TRBV7-8 and TRBJ2-5; 7 bases are a match to TRBD1. The V segment lost 1 base and the J segment 1 base; nucleotides outside the gene matches: 3. Germline values: CDR1 SGHVS, CDR2 FQNEAQ. The CDR3 length is 15 residues. CDR3 coding DNA: TGTGCCAGCAGCTTAGAAGGGGGCCCCCAAGAGACCCAGTACTTC. This codes for CASSLEGGPQETQYF.

This clonotype has at least ten counts. This chain's CDR3 is CASSIARSYEQYF. The CDR3 DNA follows: TGTGCCAGTAGTATAGCCAGGTCCTACGAGCAGTACTTC. The rearrangement joins TRBV19 to TRBJ2-7, with D uncertain. Germline V gene sequence: CDR1 LNHDA, CDR2 SQIVND (reference sequence). Trimming removed 1 base from V and 1 base from J, with 5 bases in between. This CDR3 contains 13 residues.

This clonotype turned up a few times. V usage is TRBV2 and J usage is TRBJ1-2; the match to TRBD1 covers 8 bases. J lost 5 bases, V lost 3 bases, and 5 bases had no gene match. Germline V gene lookup returns CDR1 SNHLY and CDR2 FYNNEI. The CDR3 is 14 amino acids. CDR3 amino acids: CASSDGTGHYGYTF. The CDR3 DNA sequence: TGTGCCAGCAGTGACGGGACAGGACATTATGGCTACACCTTC.

About this clonotype: Germline is not matched at one junction end, which may reflect a read error. The V call is TRBV7-2, the J call TRBJ2-5; 10 bases fit TRBD2. In germline, CDR1 is SGHTA, CDR2 FQGNSA. The CDR3 runs to 19 residues. The CDR3 is CARSLRCASGRPEGETQYF. The CDR3 DNA reads as TGTGCCAGAAGCTTAAGATGTGCTAGCGGGAGACCCGAAGGGGAGACCCAGTACTTC. The whole variable domain, filled in from reference TRBV7-2 and TRBJ2-5, reads GAGVSQSPSNKVTEKGKDVELRCDPISGHTALYWYRQSLGQGLEFLIYFQGNSAPDKSGLPSDRFSAERTGGSVSTLTIQRTQQEDSAVYLCARSLRCASGRPEGETQYFGPGTRLLVL.

The chain employs TRBV20-1 and TRBJ2-1; TRBD1 might be the D (6 bases). Trimming removed 4 bases at V and 7 bases at J, with 32 bases between. This CDR3 region has 19 residues. CDR1 is DFQATT and CDR2 is SNEGSKA in the germline V gene (reference sequence). CDR3 residues: CSAKCKVGGPTGKGNEQFF. CDR3 sequence (DNA): TGCAGTGCTAAGTGTAAGGTTGGAGGCCCAACAGGGAAGGGGAATGAGCAGTTCTTC.

This clonotype came up many times. The V gene is TRBV11-2, the J gene TRBJ2-7, with 7 bases lining up with TRBD1. Germline CDR1 and CDR2: SGHAT and FQNNGV. V gave up 0 bases and J gave up 3 bases; unmatched junction bases: 5. This CDR3 has 15 amino acids. Here the CDR3 DNA reads TGTGCCAGCAGCTTAGAAGGGGGCAAGATCTACGAGCAGTACTTC. Residues: CASSLEGGKIYEQYF. Using reference TRBV11-2 and TRBJ2-7 for the parts outside the CDR3, the full variable domain is EAGVAQSPRYKIIEKRQSVAFWCNPISGHATLYWYQQILGQGPKLLIQFQNNGVVDDSQLPKDRFSAERLKGVDSTLKIQPAKLEDSAVYLCASSLEGGKIYEQYFGPGTRLTVT.

This rearrangement joins TRBV28 to TRBJ1-5; tentatively, D is TRBD1 (5 bases). The length of the CDR3 is 16 residues. Germline CDR1 and CDR2: MDHEN and SYDVKM. Trimming shortened V by 5 bases and J by 0 bases, and 14 bases separated the two germline ends. CDR3 sequence reads: CASSDTGTGSNQPQHF. Written as DNA, the CDR3 is TGTGCCAGCAGTGACACCGGGACGGGTAGCAATCAGCCCCAGCATTTT.

Ten or more counts support this clonotype. The gene calls are TRBV7-6 and TRBJ2-7, with unresolved D. CDR3 length equals 15 residues. Deletions cut 1 base from V and 0 bases from J, with 10 bases between. Germline CDR1 SGHVS, CDR2 FNYEAQ. The CDR3 nucleotides read TGTGCCAGCAGCTTAGGGAAAGGTGGCTCCTACGAGCAGTACTTC. It translates to CASSLGKGGSYEQYF.

This clonotype has at least ten counts. Here the CDR3 DNA reads TGTGCCAGCGGTTCCGGGACACCGATCTACGAGCAGTACTTC. It yields the protein CASGSGTPIYEQYF. The rearrangement links TRBV7-8 to TRBJ2-7; possibly TRBD1 for D (6 bases). V was trimmed by 8 bases and J by 3 bases, leaving 17 bases between them. This CDR3 is 14 amino acids long. CDR1 and CDR2 (germline): SGHVS, FQNEAQ.

CDR3 nucleotide sequence: TGTGCCAGCAGCTCGTTCGACAGCGATACGCAGTATTTT. Protein: CASSSFDSDTQYF. This chain links TRBV7-9 with TRBJ2-3, with TRBD1 as a possible D gene (5 bases). This CDR3 contains 13 residues. V lost 4 bases, J lost 6 bases, and 11 bases lay in between. CDR1 is SEHNR and CDR2 is FQNEAQ in the germline V gene (reference sequence).

The V and J genes are TRBV27 and TRBJ1-6; D is unclear. The CDR3 has 15 amino acids. The V and J ends lost 0 bases and 2 bases respectively, with 5 bases between them. The V gene's germline CDR1 is MNHEY and CDR2 SMNVEV (reference sequence). Written as DNA, the CDR3 is TGTGCCAGCAGTTTATCGGGGACCTATAATTCACCCCTCCACTTT. It encodes CASSLSGTYNSPLHF.

This clonotype was observed many times. The J gene is TRBJ1-5, the V gene TRBV7-6, with 7 bases that match TRBD1. V trimming: 0 bases; J trimming: 9 bases; junction bases outside the gene matches: 17. The V gene's germline CDR1 is SGHVS and CDR2 FNYEAQ. The CDR3 sequence is 18 residues long. The chain's CDR3 is CASSLAKDRPNPSAPQHF. The CDR3 DNA reads TGTGCCAGCAGCTTAGCCAAGGACAGGCCCAATCCCTCCGCGCCCCAGCATTTT.

In its sample, this clonotype was seen many times. The rearrangement joins TRBV7-8 to TRBJ2-5; D may be TRBD2 (6 bases). CDR3 length equals 14 residues. V lost 2 bases and J 5 bases, leaving 12 bases between the germline ends. Germline-derived CDR1 and CDR2 are SGHVS and FQNEAQ. The CDR3 here is CASSLFDGSETQYF. In DNA form, the CDR3 reads TGTGCCAGCAGCTTATTTGACGGGAGTGAGACCCAGTACTTC.

The chain is built from TRBV6-5 and TRBJ2-1; D is uncertain. Trimming left V 0 bases short and J 7 bases short, with 10 bases between. Germline V gene sequence: CDR1 MNHEY, CDR2 SVGAGI. The length of the CDR3 is 14 residues. The DNA for the CDR3 is TGTGCCAGCAGTTACTCGAGACCAGAAAATGAGCAGTTCTTC. Its protein is CASSYSRPENEQFF.

Many counts were recorded for this clonotype. The CDR3 reads CASSPGTYLNARPKETQYF. The CDR3, as DNA: TGTGCCAGCAGTCCCGGGACATATCTAAACGCCCGCCCCAAGGAGACCCAGTACTTC. The V and J genes are TRBV12-3 or TRBV12-4 and TRBJ2-5; D is possibly TRBD1 (6 bases). The CDR3 is 19 residues long. Deletions cut 5 bases from V and 5 bases from J, with 30 bases between.

This clonotype was counted ten times or more. J is TRBJ2-1 and V is TRBV7-9; the D gene is possibly TRBD2 (5 bases). Germline V gene sequence: CDR1 SEHNR, CDR2 FQNEAQ (reference sequence). This CDR3 has 13 amino acids. V dropped 1 base and J dropped 6 bases, with 7 bases sitting between them. CDR3 sequence reads: CASSLGESNEQFF. CDR3 nucleotide sequence: TGTGCCAGCAGCTTAGGGGAGAGCAATGAGCAGTTCTTC. Supplemented by reference TRBV7-9 and TRBJ2-1, the full variable domain reads DTGVSQNPRHKITKRGQNVTFRCDPISEHNRLYWYRQTLGQGPEFLTYFQNEAQLEKSRLLSDRFSAERPKGSFSTLEIQRTEQGDSAMYLCASSLGESNEQFFGPGTRLTVL.

V is TRBV4-2 and J is TRBJ2-7; 7 bases agree with TRBD2. Germline trimming cut 2 bases from V and 2 bases from J; bases unmatched to any gene: 3. CDR1 is LGHNA, CDR2 YNFKEQ, per germline. The CDR3 loop spans 14 amino acids. The DNA of the CDR3 is TGTGCCAGCAGCCAATTTGCGGGAGCCTACGAGCAGTACTTC. Its translation is CASSQFAGAYEQYF.

J is TRBJ1-5 and V is TRBV20-1; unclear D gene. The V end was cut by 1 base, the J end by 0 bases, with 10 bases between. CDR3 length: 15 residues. The germline V gene has CDR1 DFQATT and CDR2 SNEGSKA (reference sequence). The CDR3 protein is CSARGSGVSNQPQHF. The CDR3 DNA follows: TGCAGTGCTAGAGGGAGTGGAGTTAGCAATCAGCCCCAGCATTTT.